This T cell receptor beta chain was identified during a study of response to subunit inactivated influenza vaccine. TCRdb reanalysed the RT-PCR reads using MiXCR and keeps one entry per CDR3 protein. The table records about 780,000 distinct CDR3 sequences, approximately 17% of them present only once. Germline lookup yields CDR1 SEHNR and CDR2 FQNEAQ (reference sequence). Deletions cut 4 bases from V and 8 bases from J, with 9 bases between. This CDR3 spans 12 amino acids. Findings and caveats of the study: The authors suggested that every seasonal influenza vaccination recruits few new T cells.

This clonotype was observed at least ten times. Its antigen is unknown. The source material was PBMCs from blood, sampled less than 6 days after vaccination. The clonotype was recovered from a man in his fifties who received an inactivated influenza vaccine. The V and J genes are TRBV7-9 and TRBJ2-1; D is perhaps TRBD2 (6 bases). CDR3 in amino acids: CASSSREHEQFF. The CDR3 DNA sequence: TGTGCCAGCAGCTCCCGGGAGCATGAGCAGTTCTTC.